Shown below are 19 T cell receptor beta chains from a single sample sequenced in a study of control samples from healthy donors and cancer patients. The data were produced by immunoSEQ multiplex PCR, yet TCRdb's version contains in-frame clones alone and is incomplete. The table records about 120,000 clones, roughly nine tenths of them present only once. Sequencing used PBMCs. The receptors derive from a woman between 50 and 59 years old with colorectal cancer.

V usage is TRBV6-4 and J usage is TRBJ1-1, with D uncertain. The CDR3 is 16 residues long. CDR1 is MRHNA and CDR2 is SNTAGT in the germline V gene. V lost 4 bases to trimming and J lost 0 bases, with 15 bases between them. The CDR3 DNA follows: TGTGCCAGCAGTGCGGAGGGAGGACGGCTGAACACTGAAGCTTTCTTT. It specifies CASSAEGGRLNTEAFF.

This clone was seen a single time. V and J are TRBV10-3 and TRBJ2-5; no reliable D call. This CDR3 has 13 amino acids. The ends were cut back, 0 bases at V and 5 bases at J, with 7 bases in the middle. Germline lookup yields CDR1 ENHRY and CDR2 SYGVKD. This CDR3 reads CAISESIGETQYF. CDR3 bases: TGTGCCATCAGTGAGTCGATAGGTGAGACCCAGTACTTC.

This clone was seen only once. The chain is built from TRBV6-1 and TRBJ1-2; TRBD1 is a possible D gene (5 bases). CDR1 MNHNS and CDR2 SASEGT come from the germline V gene. The CDR3 loop spans 13 amino acids. Deletions cut 1 base from V and 3 bases from J, with 6 bases between. CDR3 nucleotide sequence: TGTGCCAGCAGTGAAGGGGGACACTATGGCTACACCTTC. Protein: CASSEGGHYGYTF.

This sequence joins TRBV27 and TRBJ1-5; maybe TRBD1 (6 bases). The CDR3 has 13 amino acids. Trimming removed 8 bases from V and 2 bases from J, with 10 bases in between. Germline lookup yields CDR1 MNHEY and CDR2 SMNVEV (reference sequence). CDR3 nucleotides: TGTGCCAGCCATCGACAGGGCAATCAGCCCCAGCATTTT. It is translated as CASHRQGNQPQHF.

The rearrangement links TRBV19 to TRBJ1-4; perhaps TRBD1 as D (5 bases). The CDR3 extends over 13 amino acids. The ends were cut back, 3 bases at V and 8 bases at J, with 10 bases in the middle. Germline assignment: CDR1 LNHDA and CDR2 SQIVND (reference sequence). The CDR3 here is CASSMGDNEKLFF. CDR3 coding DNA: TGTGCCAGTAGTATGGGGGATAACGAAAAACTGTTTTTT.

The V gene is TRBV9, the J gene TRBJ1-1; D is unclear. This CDR3 is 14 amino acids long. Trimming stripped 1 base from V and 3 bases from J, with 10 bases between. CDR1 is SGDLS and CDR2 is YYNGEE in the germline V gene. CDR3: CASSVWGQDTEAFF. For the CDR3, the DNA is TGTGCCAGCAGCGTATGGGGTCAAGACACTGAAGCTTTCTTT. The variable domain in full, with the rest retrieved from reference TRBV9 and TRBJ1-1, is DSGVTQTPKHLITATGQRVTLRCSPRSGDLSVYWYQQSLDQGLQFLIQYYNGEERAKGNILERFSAQQFPDLHSELNLSSLELGDSALYFCASSVWGQDTEAFFGQGTRLTVV.

The chain carries TRBV19 and TRBJ2-1; TRBD2 might be the D (7 bases). This CDR3 is 13 amino acids long. Germline CDR1 is LNHDA and CDR2 is SQIVND (reference sequence). The V gene lost 4 bases and the J gene lost 9 bases, with 13 bases spanning the gap. CDR3 coding DNA: TGTGCCAGTAGTAAGGGGGAGGGCGGTGAGCAGTTCTTC. Protein: CASSKGEGGEQFF.

The chain uses TRBV6-6 and TRBJ2-5, with D possibly being TRBD1 (5 bases). The CDR3 has 13 residues. The germline V gene encodes CDR1 MNHNY and CDR2 SVGAGI (reference sequence). Trimming pared 10 bases from V and 5 bases from J, leaving 17 bases between. The CDR3 loop reads CATNIGDYETQYF. The CDR3 bases are TGTGCCACCAACATAGGGGATTATGAGACCCAGTACTTC.

About this clone itself: The germline gene is not matched at one end of the junction; a read error may be the cause. The chain couples TRBV10-3 to TRBJ2-7; TRBD2 aligns across 7 bases. This CDR3 is 14 amino acids long. Germline V gives CDR1 ENHRY, CDR2 SYGVKD. CDR3 coding DNA: TGTGCCTCCGCCCGGGGGGACCAGTCCTCCGAGCAGTACTTC. This translates into CASARGDQSSEQYF.

The chain recombines TRBV11-2 with TRBJ2-7; D possibly matches TRBD1 or TRBD2 (6 bases each). The CDR3 runs 15 residues. V dropped 7 bases and J dropped 6 bases, with 22 bases sitting between them. CDR1 SGHAT and CDR2 FQNNGV come from the germline V gene. The CDR3 spells CASTPPRGPYGEQYF. The CDR3 region has the DNA TGTGCCAGCACCCCCCCCCGGGGGCCTTACGGCGAGCAGTACTTC. The full variable domain, rest sourced from reference TRBV11-2 and TRBJ2-7, is EAGVAQSPRYKIIEKRQSVAFWCNPISGHATLYWYQQILGQGPKLLIQFQNNGVVDDSQLPKDRFSAERLKGVDSTLKIQPAKLEDSAVYLCASTPPRGPYGEQYFGPGTRLTVT.

J is TRBJ2-7 and V is TRBV28, with D perhaps matching TRBD2 (5 bases). The CDR3 contains 14 residues. V lost 3 bases to trimming and J lost 3 bases, with 12 bases between them. Looked up from germline, CDR1 is MDHEN and CDR2 is SYDVKM. The CDR3 region has the DNA TGTGCCAGCAGTTTCTACGGGAAGAACTACGAGCAGTACTTC. Amino acids: CASSFYGKNYEQYF.

This chain links TRBV6-1 with TRBJ2-7; 8 nucleotides agree with TRBD2. The CDR3 loop spans 15 amino acids. Trimming took 2 bases from V and 4 from J; bases not matched to a gene: 7. Germline CDR1 MNHNS, CDR2 SASEGT. The CDR3 DNA reads as TGTGCCAGCAGTGAAAGTCCTAGCGGGCTGTACGAGCAGTACTTC. It yields the protein CASSESPSGLYEQYF.

This clone was counted between two and nine times. V is TRBV12-2 and J is TRBJ1-2. TRBV12-2 is a documented pseudogene. CDR3 size: 13 residues. The CDR3 protein is CASRLWGAYGYTF. CDR3 nucleotide sequence: TGTGCAAGTCGCTTATGGGGGGCTTATGGCTACACCTTC.

The chain joins TRBV7-6 to TRBJ2-7, with a tentative D call TRBD1 (6 bases). In germline, CDR1 is SGHVS, CDR2 FNYEAQ. The CDR3 extends over 15 amino acids. V lost 2 bases, J lost 1 base, and 12 bases lay in between. CDR3 amino acids: CASSLMPGESYEQYF. The CDR3 DNA follows: TGTGCCAGCAGCTTAATGCCAGGGGAGTCCTACGAGCAGTACTTC.

V usage is TRBV29-1 and J usage is TRBJ1-1; tentatively, D is TRBD1 (5 bases). Between the trimmed V and J ends, which lost 5 bases and 4 bases, there was a span of 14 bases. The CDR3 loop spans 13 amino acids. In germline, CDR1 is SQVTM, CDR2 ANQGSEA. In DNA, the CDR3 is TGCAGCGTTTCTCAGGGCGGTGTCACTGAAGCTTTCTTT. Its protein product is CSVSQGGVTEAFF.

This clone was counted only a few times. This sequence joins TRBV11-2 and TRBJ1-6; D not certain. The CDR3 sequence is 14 residues long. Germline V gene data show CDR1 as SGHAT and CDR2 as FQNNGV. Trimming pared 2 bases from V and 6 bases from J, leaving 8 bases between. The CDR3 here is CASSLHGRNSPLHF. CDR3 in DNA: TGTGCCAGCAGCTTACACGGACGTAATTCACCCCTCCACTTT.

About this clone itself: The same CDR3 also results from other DNA sequences found in this sample. The rearrangement links TRBV10-3 to TRBJ1-1; 11 bases align to TRBD1. Trimming removed 6 bases from V and 4 bases from J; junction bases left unmatched: 4. The CDR3 sequence is 14 residues long. CDR1 is ENHRY and CDR2 is SYGVKD in the germline V gene. The CDR3 is CAIRGDRGATEAFF. CDR3 DNA sequence: TGTGCCATCAGGGGGGACAGGGGGGCCACTGAAGCTTTCTTT.

V and J are TRBV28 and TRBJ1-2; 7 bases align to TRBD1. The CDR3 extends over 14 amino acids. Germline V gene data show CDR1 as MDHEN and CDR2 as SYDVKM. The junction had 6 bases not matched to a gene; V was cut back by 4 bases and J by 4 bases. CDR3 loop: CASSSTGESYGYTF. Written as DNA, the CDR3 is TGTGCCAGCAGTTCAACAGGGGAGAGCTATGGCTACACCTTC.

The chain employs TRBV5-1 and TRBJ2-5, with TRBD2 matching over 12 bases. The CDR3 runs 15 residues. CDR1 is SGHRS, CDR2 YFSETQ, per germline. V shed 5 bases, J shed 2 bases, and the junction held 4 bases outside the gene matches. The CDR3 DNA reads TGCGCCAGCAGGAGGACTAGCGGGGAACAAGAGACCCAGTACTTC. Translation gives CASRRTSGEQETQYF.